A single sample gave rise to the 17 T cell receptor beta chains below, sequenced in a study of T cell repertoires in cytomegalovirus infection. TCRdb reprocessed the reads via MiXCR and lists one record per CDR3 protein. This sample carries fewer than 250,000 distinct CDR3 sequences, 9% to 15% of them seen once, and the ten largest clones take 1.5% to 2%. The sample consisted of PBMCs. The receptors were sampled from a human donor in good health (CMV status not recorded). Some clones in this sample may be carry-over from other donors' samples.

This chain joins TRBV28 and TRBJ1-1; 10 nucleotides match TRBD1. The germline V gene encodes CDR1 MDHEN and CDR2 SYDVKM. The CDR3 runs to 13 residues. With 9 bases clipped from V and 7 bases from J, the junction kept 8 bases outside the gene matches. CDR3 sequence reads: CASFRDRGGEAFF. CDR3 sequence (DNA): TGTGCCAGTTTCCGGGACAGGGGTGGTGAAGCTTTCTTT.

At least ten counts were recorded for this clonotype. V is TRBV7-2 and J is TRBJ2-1, with TRBD2 as a possible D gene (5 bases). Germline V gene lookup returns CDR1 SGHTA and CDR2 FQGNSA. The CDR3 has 16 amino acids. Trimming removed 5 bases from V and 0 bases from J, with 14 bases in between. CDR3 in DNA: TGTGCCAGCAGCCCCTCGCGGGTGGGCTCCTACAATGAGCAGTTCTTC. This sequence encodes CASSPSRVGSYNEQFF.

This clonotype was found many times. V gene TRBV5-5 combines with J gene TRBJ1-3; D ambiguous. The CDR3 totals 15 residues. V dropped 3 bases and J dropped 0 bases, with 10 bases sitting between them. The germline gives CDR1 SGHKS, CDR2 YYEKEE (reference sequence). The CDR3 DNA follows: TGTGCCAGCAGCTCCCAGCTGGGCTCTGGAAACACCATATATTTT. Residues: CASSSQLGSGNTIYF.

This clonotype occurred many times. The rearrangement uses TRBV7-2 and TRBJ2-7, with D perhaps TRBD1 (6 bases). The CDR3 contains 15 residues. Germline-derived CDR1 and CDR2 are SGHTA and FQGNSA. V lost 8 bases to trimming and J lost 2 bases, with 19 bases between them. CDR3 sequence (DNA): TGTGCCAGCTCGCGAGACGGACAGTTAACCTACGAGCAGTACTTC. Residues: CASSRDGQLTYEQYF.

This clonotype was seen ten or more times. J is TRBJ2-3 and V is TRBV6-1; 13 positions match TRBD2. Germline assignment: CDR1 MNHNS and CDR2 SASEGT. This CDR3 comprises 15 residues. After removal of 7 bases from V and 4 bases from J, the junction contained 5 bases not matched to a gene. This CDR3 is CASTITSGRADTQYF. DNA for the CDR3: TGTGCCAGCACTATAACTAGCGGGAGGGCAGATACGCAGTATTTT.

In its sample, this clonotype was seen many times. The V and J genes are TRBV7-2 and TRBJ2-3; D unclear. This CDR3 region has 14 residues. V lost 5 bases, J lost 3 bases, and 12 bases lay in between. Germline assignment: CDR1 SGHTA and CDR2 FQGNSA. CDR3 nucleotide sequence: TGTGCCAGCAGCCGGGTAGGTGGGACAGATACGCAGTATTTT. Protein sequence: CASSRVGGTDTQYF.

Remarks on this clonotype: A much bigger clone sits one base away, suggesting this may be a read error. The chain uses TRBV6-5 and TRBJ2-6; D may be TRBD1 (5 bases). The CDR3 consists of 16 residues. In germline, CDR1 is MNHEY, CDR2 SVGAGI. CDR3 nucleotides: TGTGCCAGCAAGATATGGCAGGACGCTGGGGCCAACGTCCCGACTTTC. This sequence encodes CASKIWQDAGANVPTF.

The V gene is TRBV2, the J gene TRBJ2-3; 10 nucleotides align to TRBD2. J lost 2 bases, V lost 8 bases, and 10 bases had no gene match. The CDR3 runs 16 residues. Germline assignment: CDR1 SNHLY and CDR2 FYNNEI. CDR3 sequence reads: CASPGSTSGITDTQYF. The CDR3 region has the DNA TGTGCCAGCCCAGGCAGTACTAGCGGGATCACAGATACGCAGTATTTT.

This clonotype was picked up many times. CDR3 region: CASSGGQGGGRKLFF. In DNA form, the CDR3 reads TGTGCCAGCAGCGGGGGACAGGGAGGAGGTAGAAAACTGTTTTTT. This rearrangement joins TRBV7-2 to TRBJ1-4; 9 bases are shared with TRBD1. V was clipped by 5 bases and J by 10 bases; unmatched bases: 11. This CDR3 region has 15 residues. Germline CDR1 is SGHTA and CDR2 is FQGNSA.

As regards this clonotype: At one end the junction does not follow the germline gene, possibly because of a read error. The J gene is TRBJ2-7, the V gene TRBV5-6; 10 nucleotides line up with TRBD2. This CDR3 contains 15 residues. From germline, CDR1 is SGHDT and CDR2 YYEEEE. The DNA for the CDR3 is TGTGCCGGCAGCTTGGTGCCTAGCGGGGGATACGAGCAGTACTTC. Its protein product is CAGSLVPSGGYEQYF. Full variable domain (remainder filled in from reference TRBV5-6 and TRBJ2-7): DAGVTQSPTHLIKTRGQQVTLRCSPKSGHDTVSWYQQALGQGPQFIFQYYEEEERQRGNFPDRFSGHQFPNYSSELNVNALLLGDSALYLCAGSLVPSGGYEQYFGPGTRLTVT.

This clonotype was seen repeatedly, ten times or more. The V call is TRBV7-3, the J call TRBJ2-7; 12 bases align to TRBD2. CDR1 is SGHTA, CDR2 FQGTGA, per germline. CDR3 size: 14 residues. V shed 5 bases, J shed 10 bases, and the junction held 9 bases outside the gene matches. The CDR3 nucleotides are TGTGCCAGCAGCCCGCAGACTAGCGGGGGAGTTCAGTACTTC. Protein product: CASSPQTSGGVQYF.

The table lists this clonotype with many counts. The chain recombines TRBV6-6 with TRBJ1-3, with D uncertain. This CDR3 is 16 amino acids long. The V end was cut by 8 bases, the J end by 0 bases, with 17 bases between. The germline gives CDR1 MNHNY, CDR2 SVGAGI (reference sequence). CDR3 coding DNA: TGTGCCAGCGCGTCTGGGGAGCTTATCTCTGGAAACACCATATATTTT. Encoded protein: CASASGELISGNTIYF.

Ten or more counts support this clonotype. The rearrangement joins TRBV6-2 or TRBV6-3 to TRBJ2-5; 7 bases fit TRBD1. Unmatched junction bases numbered 6, after V lost 2 bases and J lost 3 bases. The germline V gene encodes CDR1 MNHEY and CDR2 SVGEGT. CDR3 length: 15 residues. The CDR3 is CASSYVTGQEETQYF. CDR3 coding DNA: TGTGCCAGCAGTTACGTGACAGGGCAGGAAGAGACCCAGTACTTC.

The CDR3 loop reads CASSHRKTDTQYF. The CDR3 DNA reads TGCGCCAGCAGTCATCGTAAGACAGATACGCAGTATTTT. The rearrangement joins TRBV23-1 to TRBJ2-3; D is unclear. Being an ORF, TRBV23-1 has a function that is uncertain. The V end lost 3 bases, the J end lost 3 bases, and 7 bases lay between the germline ends. The CDR3 is 13 amino acids.

This clonotype was recorded a few times. The V gene is TRBV6-2 or TRBV6-3, the J gene TRBJ2-1; TRBD1 matches at 8 bases. The CDR3 sequence is 16 residues long. The germline V gene encodes CDR1 MNHEY and CDR2 SVGEGT. The V segment lost 6 bases and the J segment 1 base; nucleotides outside the gene matches: 8. The CDR3 DNA is TGTGCCAGCAGCCCCCAGGGGGCTAGGTCCTACAATGAGCAGTTCTTC. It is translated as CASSPQGARSYNEQFF.

In its sample, this clonotype was seen many times. V and J are TRBV19 and TRBJ2-3; the D gene is possibly TRBD1 (5 bases). V was trimmed by 7 bases and J by 6 bases, leaving 20 bases between them. The CDR3 contains 15 residues. Germline V gene data show CDR1 as LNHDA and CDR2 as SQIVND (reference sequence). This CDR3 reads CASTDRQGNRDTQYF. Here the CDR3 DNA reads TGTGCCAGTACCGATCGGCAGGGTAATAGGGATACGCAGTATTTT. Variable domain in full (rest from reference TRBV19 and TRBJ2-3): DGGITQSPKYLFRKEGQNVTLSCEQNLNHDAMYWYRQDPGQGLRLIYYSQIVNDFQKGDIAEGYSVSREKKESFPLTVTSAQKNPTAFYLCASTDRQGNRDTQYFGPGTRLTVL.

The chain combines TRBV19 with TRBJ2-2; no clear D. V was shortened by 3 bases and J by 0 bases, with 5 bases between the two germline ends. Germline-derived CDR1 and CDR2 are LNHDA and SQIVND (reference sequence). The CDR3 extends over 14 amino acids. The CDR3 loop is CASSMSPNTGELFF. For the CDR3, the DNA is TGTGCCAGTAGTATGTCCCCGAACACCGGGGAGCTGTTTTTT.